This T cell receptor beta chain derives from a study of shared clonotypes between healthy human individuals. CDR1 SGHNT and CDR2 YYREEE come from the germline V gene (reference sequence). The CDR3 loop spans 16 amino acids. The V gene lost 4 bases and the J gene lost 3 bases, with 17 bases spanning the gap. The authors split each subset's genomic DNA evenly across several immunoSEQ plates. The quantity of DNA used in unsorted PBMC replicate PCRs was 250 to 350 ng, corresponding to tens of thousands of T cell genomes. The repertoire was sequenced with immunoSEQ multiplex PCR; TCRdb's copy has only in-frame clones and lacks some. This sample yields around 500,000 clones, of which 79% are seen a single time; 12% belongs to the top ten.

This TCR was sampled from a woman between 40 and 55 years old in good health. Some clones in this sample may be carry-over from other donors' samples. V is TRBV5-4 and J is TRBJ2-1; possibly TRBD2 for D (6 bases). Sequenced material: PBMCs. The CDR3 DNA reads as TGTGCCAGCAGCGGAGGGAGCGGTCCCATCTACAATGAGCAGTTCTTC. It yields the protein CASSGGSGPIYNEQFF.